A single sample gave rise to the 5 T cell receptor beta chains below, sequenced in a study of T cells after yellow fever vaccination. TCRdb re-called the 5' RACE reads with MiXCR, one entry per CDR3 protein. The repertoire consists of 120,000 or so distinct CDR3 sequences, with around 7.2% occurring once and the leading ten covering 2.5% to 3.5%. Material: CD4+ T cells sorted from PBMCs, obtained approximately 40 days after the first yellow fever vaccination. The receptors were sampled from a man in his late teens or twenties who received the YFV17D yellow fever vaccine.

This clonotype has a count of ten or more. The chain is built from TRBV5-1 and TRBJ2-2; 8 bases fit TRBD2. This CDR3 is built from 16 residues. The germline gives CDR1 SGHRS, CDR2 YFSETQ. The J segment lost 7 bases and the V segment lost 4 bases, leaving 12 bases of the junction unmatched. The DNA of the CDR3 is TGCGCCAGCAGCCCCACCCCCGGGGGGGCCATCGGGGAGCTGTTTTTT. Its translation is CASSPTPGGAIGELFF.

This clonotype was counted many times. The genes are TRBV7-2 and TRBJ2-5; TRBD2 matches 15 bases. Germline loops: CDR1 SGHTA, CDR2 FQGNSA. Losses at the gene ends were 4 bases for V and 4 bases for J; bases not matched to a gene: 7. The CDR3 is 17 residues long. CDR3 in amino acids: CASSSGLAGGVGETQYF. Written as DNA, the CDR3 is TGTGCCAGCAGCTCCGGACTAGCGGGGGGGGTAGGAGAGACCCAGTACTTC.

The table lists this clonotype with many counts. The chain joins TRBV7-2 to TRBJ2-3; D is undetermined. Germline values: CDR1 SGHTA, CDR2 FQGNSA. Trimming removed 0 bases from V and 2 bases from J, with 9 bases in between. CDR3 length: 15 amino acids. The CDR3 spells CASSLAGVFTDTQYF. CDR3 nucleotides: TGTGCCAGCAGCTTAGCTGGGGTTTTCACAGATACGCAGTATTTT.

This clonotype was seen many times. V usage is TRBV7-6 and J usage is TRBJ2-7, with D maybe TRBD1 (5 bases). The CDR3 has 13 residues. CDR1 is SGHVS and CDR2 is FNYEAQ in the germline V gene. The V end lost 2 bases, the J end lost 6 bases, and 11 bases lay between the germline ends. CDR3 amino acids: CASSLYLRGEQYV. As DNA, the CDR3 is TGTGCCAGCAGCTTATATCTTAGGGGCGAGCAGTACGTC.

Note on this clonotype: Possible read error: a much larger clone is one base away. The V gene is TRBV10-3, the J gene TRBJ2-3; perhaps D is TRBD1 or TRBD2 (5 bases each). The germline CDR1 and CDR2 sequences are ENHRY and SYGVKD. The CDR3 consists of 14 residues. The chain's CDR3 is CATSVAGRTDTQYF. Here the CDR3 DNA reads TGTGCCACCAGTGTGGCAGGGAGAACAGATACGCAGTATTTT.